These 13 T cell receptor beta chains were all obtained from the same sample, sequenced in a study of T cells in localized non-small cell lung cancer. Profiled with immunoSEQ multiplex PCR; TCRdb holds only in-frame clones, not every one. The sample lists about 2,600 clones, 20% to 30% seen once, with around 28% in the top ten. The sequences come from lung tumor tissue, collected before any cancer treatment. The receptors were gathered from a male donor at least 60 years old with stage I lung adenocarcinoma.

The J gene is TRBJ1-1, the V gene TRBV6-8, with D hard to call. Per the germline V gene, CDR1 is MNHGY and CDR2 is SAAAGT. With 4 bases removed from V and 2 bases from J, the gap between germline ends came to 14 bases. CDR3 length: 15 residues. This CDR3 is CASSSLRAGNTEAFF. The CDR3 DNA reads as TGTGCCAGCAGTTCACTCCGGGCCGGAAACACTGAAGCTTTCTTT.

This chain links TRBV30 with TRBJ2-3; D call uncertain. The V gene lost 3 bases and the J gene lost 2 bases, with 12 bases spanning the gap. The V gene's germline CDR1 is GTSNPN and CDR2 SVGIG (reference sequence). The CDR3 is 14 amino acids. For the CDR3, the DNA is TGTGCCTGGAGCCTAGAAAGGATCACAGATACGCAGTATTTT. This encodes CAWSLERITDTQYF.

Here the CDR3 DNA reads TGTGCCAGCGGATCTTCGGGACAGGGTGATTCACCCCTCCACTTT. It yields the protein CASGSSGQGDSPLHF. This chain joins TRBV6-8 and TRBJ1-6; 9 nucleotides line up with TRBD1. Germline values: CDR1 MNHGY, CDR2 SAAAGT. The ends lost 8 bases at V and 8 bases at J; junction bases unmatched: 10. This CDR3 comprises 15 residues.

The genes are TRBV28 and TRBJ2-7; D tentatively fits TRBD1 or TRBD2 (5 bases each). The germline V and J ends were trimmed by 7 bases and 2 bases, with 9 bases remaining between them. Germline CDR1 is MDHEN and CDR2 is SYDVKM. The CDR3 has 12 amino acids. Here the CDR3 DNA reads TGTGCCAGCATGCTGGGGGCCTACGAGCAGTACTTC. Amino acids: CASMLGAYEQYF.

This rearrangement joins TRBV19 to TRBJ2-6; D possibly corresponds to TRBD1 (6 bases). Germline V gene sequence: CDR1 LNHDA, CDR2 SQIVND (reference sequence). The V end lost 6 bases, the J end lost 2 bases, and 11 bases lay between the germline ends. The CDR3 extends over 15 amino acids. For the CDR3, the DNA is TGTGCCAGTAGGCGCCGGGACACTGGGGCCAACGTCCTGACTTTC. It yields the protein CASRRRDTGANVLTF.

This clone has a handful of counts. The rearrangement links TRBV11-3 to TRBJ2-7; 14 nucleotides match TRBD2. This CDR3 has 16 residues. Germline CDR1 reads SGHNT; CDR2 reads YENEEA. The junction had 9 bases not matched to a gene; V was cut back by 5 bases and J by 6 bases. CDR3 in amino acids: CASSPYGTSGGGEQYF. The CDR3, as DNA: TGTGCCAGCAGCCCATATGGGACTAGCGGGGGTGGCGAGCAGTACTTC.

The sample holds a few counts of this clone. V gene TRBV5-1 combines with J gene TRBJ2-7, with 9 bases that match TRBD1. Germline V gene data show CDR1 as SGHRS and CDR2 as YFSETQ. The CDR3 spans 16 residues. V was clipped by 4 bases and J by 5 bases; unmatched bases: 13. Written as DNA, the CDR3 is TGCGCCAGCAGCCCCGGGGACAGGGTATTTGGTGACGAGCAGTACTTC. As protein: CASSPGDRVFGDEQYF.

The genes are TRBV13 and TRBJ1-2, with D unresolved. The CDR3 has 13 amino acids. Germline V gene lookup returns CDR1 PRHDT and CDR2 FYEKMQ (reference sequence). Trimming stripped 0 bases from V and 2 bases from J, with 4 bases between. CDR3 protein: CASSLGQNYGYTF. DNA for the CDR3: TGTGCCAGCAGCTTAGGACAGAACTATGGCTACACCTTC.

The V call is TRBV29-1, the J call TRBJ2-3; tentative D call: TRBD2 (5 bases). CDR3 length: 12 residues. Trimming removed 7 bases at V and 8 bases at J, with 16 bases between. Germline CDR1 SQVTM, CDR2 ANQGSEA. CDR3 DNA: TGCAGCGCCTCAATAGTTGCGGGTACGCAGTATTTT. This encodes CSASIVAGTQYF.

The chain has TRBV5-1 and TRBJ2-3, with D perhaps matching TRBD1 (6 bases). CDR1 is SGHRS, CDR2 YFSETQ, per germline. V lost 3 bases, J lost 2 bases, and 13 bases lay in between. The CDR3 is 15 residues long. The CDR3 loop reads CASSSGQLTTDTQYF. CDR3 coding DNA: TGCGCCAGCAGCTCAGGACAGCTGACCACAGATACGCAGTATTTT.

The rearrangement joins TRBV5-1 to TRBJ2-3; a possible D gene is TRBD2 (6 bases). With 1 base removed from V and 2 bases from J, the gap between germline ends came to 14 bases. The CDR3 contains 16 residues. The germline V gene has CDR1 SGHRS and CDR2 YFSETQ. CDR3 sequence: CASSLSRGLVTDTQYF. DNA of the CDR3: TGCGCCAGCAGCTTGTCGCGGGGACTTGTCACAGATACGCAGTATTTT.

J is TRBJ1-3 and V is TRBV7-6; possibly TRBD1 for D (6 bases). The germline gives CDR1 SGHVS, CDR2 FNYEAQ. The CDR3 sequence is 14 residues long. The V end was cut by 5 bases, the J end by 4 bases, with 12 bases between. The CDR3 is CASSQVDRGNTIYF. The DNA for the CDR3 is TGTGCCAGCAGCCAAGTGGACAGAGGAAACACCATATATTTT.

The chain joins TRBV6-8 to TRBJ1-2, with D uncertain. Germline-derived CDR1 and CDR2 are MNHGY and SAAAGT. V lost 1 base and J lost 8, with 14 bases in between. This CDR3 is 14 amino acids long. CDR3 sequence reads: CASSYFFGSRGYTF. In nucleotides, the CDR3 is TGTGCCAGCAGTTACTTTTTTGGTAGTCGGGGCTACACCTTC.